This T cell receptor (beta chain) comes out of a study of regulatory T cells in long-lasting Graves disease (dated by TCRdb to the early 2020s). For the study in its entirety: Patients with newly diagnosed Graves' disease had been on antithyroid drugs for under 3 months. A total of about 33 samples underwent TCR sequencing, from roughly 13 patients with persistent Graves' disease and 20 patients with newly diagnosed Graves' disease. The study was registered as a clinical trial and conducted in China. Persistent Graves' disease patients were compared with newly diagnosed Graves' disease patients by peripheral blood TCR sequencing and RNA sequencing. Study-wide conclusions, independent of this receptor: The study examined only peripheral blood because the primary lesion, thyroid tissue, could not be accessed. Only the TCR beta chain was sequenced and analyzed. The small sample size was acknowledged by the authors as a limitation that may reduce accuracy. Compared with newly diagnosed patients, persistent Graves' disease patients had lower TCR Shannon entropy and fewer highly expanded clones, which suggests clonal expansion. Persistent patients shared more public clonotypes among themselves (2,741) than newly diagnosed patients did (about 970).

Preparation of the library involved multiplex PCR. TCRdb lists the instrument as Illumina HiSeq 4000. CDR3 regions were amplified by Arm-PCR with iRepertoire HTBI primers to construct TCR beta libraries. Before sequencing, the PCR products underwent gel purification. The authors' analysis ran thus. Across samples, some 62 TRBV and 13 to 15 TRBJ segments were identified and used for gene usage analysis of CDR3 amino acid clonotypes. Filtered high-quality paired reads were merged into contigs using COPE and FqMerger. BLAST was used to align contigs to IMGT TRBV, TRBD and TRBJ reference genes, and CDR3 was defined according to IMGT. Any clonotype with a frequency above 0.1% was counted as a highly expanded clone. Shannon entropy served as the measure of repertoire diversity, while the Gini coefficient captured V-J evenness. Public clonotypes were defined as clonotypes shared by more than one individual. TCRdb took the public reads, trimmed them with fastp at Q25, ran MiXCR for clone calling and kept in-frame beta chains. All rows with the same CDR3 protein become a single entry with the most common DNA and genes. These V and J calls rely on TCRdb rather than the paper's analysis. For this sample there are about 220,000 distinct CDR3 sequences; approximately 18% appear just once. Around 11% of the sample belongs to the ten largest clones.

The meaning of the sample's time point label: newly diagnosed GD, antithyroid drugs for less than 3 months. For both TCR sequencing and RNA sequencing, RNA was extracted from PBMCs using TRIzol. Graves' disease was diagnosed according to American Thyroid Association guidelines. Patients were recruited from an endocrinology department in Xi'an, China. Each patient gave approximately 9.7 milliliters of peripheral blood, collected in an EDTA anticoagulant tube. PBMCs were isolated by Ficoll Paque Plus density gradient separation without further T cell sorting. An Agilent 2100 Bioanalyzer and agarose gel were used to assess RNA quality, and a NanoDrop 2000 was used to measure RNA concentration. In this sample, this clonotype turned up many times. It lacks a known antigen. Base qualities are not at hand, and no much larger clone is one base apart. These sequences were also reported in another study, on T cells in Graves' hyperthyroidism and ophthalmopathy. The second investigation adds: Stable Graves' hyperthyroidism was defined as no progression to ophthalmopathy during 18 months of follow-up. Hyperthyroidism patients were newly diagnosed, had a disease duration of under 2 months, and were aged 18 to 65 years. The study excluded patients with uncontrolled infections, other autoimmune diseases, pregnancy or lactation. Diagnoses were established on the basis of clinical symptoms, serum thyroxine and TRAb, thyroid ultrasound, and orbital computed tomography. For the first round of RT-PCR on the TCR CDR3, the HTBI primer set was used together with the Qiagen OneStep RT-PCR kit. Most expanded thyroid clonotypes (frequency above 0.001) were also detected in blood, a finding suggesting that blood repertoires may reflect thyroid immune responses. Ophthalmopathy was separated from stable hyperthyroidism by a 13 V-J signature model, with around 88% sensitivity and around 81% specificity obtained in cross-validation and 80%/75% obtained in testing. In validation, the model predicted progression to ophthalmopathy with just under 71% sensitivity and approximately 72% specificity, a median of approximately 6.5 months before onset. TCR V-J signatures able to tell the groups apart were searched for in a discovery cohort of 90 to 100 patients, of whom 43 had Graves' ophthalmopathy and around 58 had stable Graves' hyperthyroidism. Prospective prediction of ophthalmopathy was tested in an independent validation cohort of 18 hyperthyroidism patients and some 17 patients who later progressed to ophthalmopathy. The approximately 90 discovery patients were divided at random into training and test sets in a 7:3 ratio. In about 6 Graves' hyperthyroidism patients, the study also compared T-cell repertoires from thyroid tissue with T-cell repertoires from blood. After blood sampling, hyperthyroidism patients were treated with methimazole at a starting dose of 30 mg daily, and ophthalmopathy patients were treated with high-dose intravenous methylprednisolone. The libraries were constructed in a second round of multiplex PCR and then size-selected and purified. Sequencing of the libraries was done on an Illumina HiSeq2000 using paired-end 100 bp reads. Raw data were processed with SOAPnuke, discarding reads with adapters, uncalled bases, mean Phred below 15, or no exact constant-primer or identifier match. High-quality paired reads were merged using COPE v1.2.5, and each unique nucleotide sequence was defined as a clonotype. Clonotypes were aligned to IMGT TRBV, TRBD and TRBJ reference segments using MiTCR v1.1. Only V-J combinations with frequency above 0.0001, covering 99.2% of repertoires, were analysed. A TCS score was defined as the ratio of F50 (clonal expansion) to E x V (chaos), with BLOSUM62-based TCRdist applied between CDR3 peptides within each V-J. Welch's t-statistics and random forest reduced fewer than 600 V-J features to 13, which were used in a naive Bayes classifier (R e1071). Sample size was not statistically predetermined, and blinding of investigators to group allocation was not performed. TCR Vbeta CDR3 sequencing of 135 peripheral blood samples (approximately 44 ophthalmopathy, about 74 hyperthyroidism and about 17 progressor patients) is reported in the paper.

The sequenced sample was peripheral blood mononuclear cells (PBMCs), obtained at new diagnosis, from a patient treated with antithyroid drugs. This clonotype was sampled from a woman aged 25-40 years with Graves disease. Donor details come from another sample of the same person, matched by shared clones.

The nucleotides are TGTGCCAGCAGTCCTTGGCCGGAACAGCCCCAGCATTTT. This sequence encodes CASSPWPEQPQHF. The chain was built from TRBV28 and TRBJ1-5, with the D gene not clear enough to name. The CDR3 sequence holds 13 residues, the cysteine and phenylalanine included. The entry retains the CDR3 DNA only, 39 bases that are in frame from base 1. The junction carries 12 bases between V and J, which are trimmed by 5 bases and 7 bases respectively. The germline V gene yields MDHEN for CDR1 and SYDVKM for CDR2.